This T cell receptor beta chain was profiled in a study of cytomegalovirus exposure and HLA in healthy donors. Researchers ran the PCR with 60 Vbeta and 13 Jbeta primers. Using immunoSEQ multiplex PCR, the repertoire was profiled, and TCRdb retains in-frame clones only, with some absent. The table records under 150,000 clones, around 78% of them present only once. This clone was observed a few times. The antigen remains unidentified. The CDR3 runs to 15 residues. Deletions cut 2 bases from V and 9 bases from J, with 14 bases between. CDR1 is MDHEN, CDR2 SYDVKM, per germline. General study results and limits: DRB1 had the most TCR associations and HLA-C the fewest, a later analysis found, with rates varying by HLA locus. CMV antigen specificity was confirmed in vitro for a few CMV-associated chains. A list of roughly 160 TCR beta chains associated with cytomegalovirus was given.

The chain has TRBV28 and TRBJ1-6; weak D call: TRBD1 (5 bases). This sequence originates from a woman in her thirties or forties in good health and CMV-seronegative. Source material: PBMCs. CDR3 in amino acids: CASSLGAGGRSPLHF. CDR3 coding DNA: TGTGCCAGCAGTTTAGGGGCGGGGGGACGTTCACCCCTCCACTTT.